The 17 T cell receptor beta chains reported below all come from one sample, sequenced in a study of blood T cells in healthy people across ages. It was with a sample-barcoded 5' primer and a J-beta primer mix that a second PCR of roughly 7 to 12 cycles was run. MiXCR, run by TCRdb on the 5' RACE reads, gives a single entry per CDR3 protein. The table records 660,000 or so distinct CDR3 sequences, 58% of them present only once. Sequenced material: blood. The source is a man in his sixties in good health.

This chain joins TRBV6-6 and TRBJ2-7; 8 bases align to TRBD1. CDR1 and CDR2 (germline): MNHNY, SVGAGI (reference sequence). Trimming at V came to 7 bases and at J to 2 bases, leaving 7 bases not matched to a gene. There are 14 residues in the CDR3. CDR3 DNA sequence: TGTGCCAGCACCTCGGGACAGGCCACCTACGAGCAGTACTTC. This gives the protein CASTSGQATYEQYF.

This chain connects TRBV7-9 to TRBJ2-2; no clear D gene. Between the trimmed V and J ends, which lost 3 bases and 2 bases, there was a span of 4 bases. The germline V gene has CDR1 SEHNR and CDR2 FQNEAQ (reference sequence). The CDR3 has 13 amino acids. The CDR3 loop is CASSLYNTGELFF. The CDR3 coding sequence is TGTGCCAGCAGCTTGTATAACACCGGGGAGCTGTTTTTT.

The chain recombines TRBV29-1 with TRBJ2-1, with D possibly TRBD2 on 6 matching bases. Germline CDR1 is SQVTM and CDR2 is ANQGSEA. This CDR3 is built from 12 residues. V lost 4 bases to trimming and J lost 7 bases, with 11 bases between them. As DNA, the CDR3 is TGCAGCGTTGGTTCGGGGGAGAATGAGCAGTTCTTC. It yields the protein CSVGSGENEQFF.

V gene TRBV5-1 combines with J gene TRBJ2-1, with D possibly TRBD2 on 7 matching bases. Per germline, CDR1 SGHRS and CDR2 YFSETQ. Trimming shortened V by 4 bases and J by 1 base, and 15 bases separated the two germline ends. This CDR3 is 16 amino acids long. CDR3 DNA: TGCGCCAGCAGCCCGGGGGGCTCCTTATCCTACAATGAGCAGTTCTTC. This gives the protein CASSPGGSLSYNEQFF.

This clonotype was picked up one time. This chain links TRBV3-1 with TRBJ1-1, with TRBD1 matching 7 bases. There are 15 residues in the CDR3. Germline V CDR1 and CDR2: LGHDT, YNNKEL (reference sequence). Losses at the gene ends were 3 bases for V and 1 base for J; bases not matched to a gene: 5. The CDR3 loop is CASSQYGTANTEAFF. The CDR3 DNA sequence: TGTGCCAGCAGCCAGTACGGGACAGCGAACACTGAAGCTTTCTTT.

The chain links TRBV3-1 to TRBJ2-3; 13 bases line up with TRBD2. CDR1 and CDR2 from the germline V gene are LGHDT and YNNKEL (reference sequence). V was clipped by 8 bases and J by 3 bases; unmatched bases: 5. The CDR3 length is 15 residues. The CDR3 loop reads CASSTSGGVTDTQYF. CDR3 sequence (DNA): TGTGCCAGCTCCACTAGCGGGGGGGTAACAGATACGCAGTATTTT.

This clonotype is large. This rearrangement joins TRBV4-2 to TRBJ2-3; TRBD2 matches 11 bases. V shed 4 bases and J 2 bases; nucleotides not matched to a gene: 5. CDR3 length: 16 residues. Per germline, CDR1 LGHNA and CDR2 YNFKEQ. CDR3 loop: CASSPQLAGDTDTQYF. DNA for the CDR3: TGTGCCAGCAGCCCACAACTAGCGGGGGACACAGATACGCAGTATTTT.

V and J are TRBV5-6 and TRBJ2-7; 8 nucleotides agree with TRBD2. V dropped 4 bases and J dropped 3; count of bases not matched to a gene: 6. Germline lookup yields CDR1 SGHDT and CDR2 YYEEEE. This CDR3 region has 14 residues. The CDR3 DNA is TGTGCCAGCAGCCCGGGACTAGGGGTCTACGAGCAGTACTTC. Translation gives CASSPGLGVYEQYF. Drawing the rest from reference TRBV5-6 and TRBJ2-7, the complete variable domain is DAGVTQSPTHLIKTRGQQVTLRCSPKSGHDTVSWYQQALGQGPQFIFQYYEEEERQRGNFPDRFSGHQFPNYSSELNVNALLLGDSALYLCASSPGLGVYEQYFGPGTRLTVT.

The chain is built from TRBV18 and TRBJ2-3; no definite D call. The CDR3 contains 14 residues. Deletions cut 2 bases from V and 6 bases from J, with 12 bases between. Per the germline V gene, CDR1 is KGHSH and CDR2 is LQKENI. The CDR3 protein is CASSPETERDTQYF. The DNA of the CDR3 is TGTGCCAGCTCACCAGAGACCGAGAGGGATACGCAGTATTTT.

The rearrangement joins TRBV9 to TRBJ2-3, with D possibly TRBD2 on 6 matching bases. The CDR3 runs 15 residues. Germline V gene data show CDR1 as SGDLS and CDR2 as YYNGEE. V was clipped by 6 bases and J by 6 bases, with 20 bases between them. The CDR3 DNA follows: TGTGCCAGCAACGACCCTCGCGCGGGGTGGGATACGCAGTATTTT. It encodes CASNDPRAGWDTQYF.

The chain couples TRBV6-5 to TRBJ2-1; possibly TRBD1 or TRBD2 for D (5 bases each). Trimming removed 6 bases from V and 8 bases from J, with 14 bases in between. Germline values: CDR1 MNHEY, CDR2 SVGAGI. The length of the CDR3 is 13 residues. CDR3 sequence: CASSPARGHEQFF. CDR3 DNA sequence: TGTGCCAGCAGCCCCGCGAGGGGCCATGAGCAGTTCTTC.

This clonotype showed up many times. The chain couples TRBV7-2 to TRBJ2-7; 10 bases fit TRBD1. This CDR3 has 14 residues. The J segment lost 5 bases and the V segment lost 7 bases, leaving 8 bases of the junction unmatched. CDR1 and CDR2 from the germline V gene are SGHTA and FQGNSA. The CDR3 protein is CASIPGTGAHEQYF. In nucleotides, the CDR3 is TGTGCCAGCATCCCCGGGACAGGGGCCCACGAGCAGTACTTC.

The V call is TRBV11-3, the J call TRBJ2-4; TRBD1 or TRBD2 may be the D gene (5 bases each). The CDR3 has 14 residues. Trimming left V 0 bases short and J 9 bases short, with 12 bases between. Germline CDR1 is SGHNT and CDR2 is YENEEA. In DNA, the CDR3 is TGTGCCAGCAGCTTAGACATAAAGAGGGGCATTCAGTACTTC. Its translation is CASSLDIKRGIQYF.

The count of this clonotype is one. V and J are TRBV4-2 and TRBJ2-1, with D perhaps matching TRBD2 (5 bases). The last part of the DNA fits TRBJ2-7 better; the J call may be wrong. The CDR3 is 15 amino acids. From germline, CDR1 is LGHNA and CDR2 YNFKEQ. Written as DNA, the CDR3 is TGTGCCAGCAGCCAAGATCCTAGCTCCTACAATGAGCAGTACTTC. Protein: CASSQDPSSYNEQYF.

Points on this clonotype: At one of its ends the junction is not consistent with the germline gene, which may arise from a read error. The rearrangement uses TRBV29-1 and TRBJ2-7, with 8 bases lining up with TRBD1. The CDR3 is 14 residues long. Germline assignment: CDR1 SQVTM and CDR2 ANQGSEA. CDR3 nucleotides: TGCAACGTTGCTATCAGGACAGGGAAGGACGAGCAGTACTTC. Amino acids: CNVAIRTGKDEQYF.

CDR3 region: CASSETGGYSNEQYF. In DNA, the CDR3 is TGTGCCAGCAGCGAGACAGGGGGCTATAGCAATGAGCAGTACTTC. The chain has TRBV3-1 and TRBJ2-5; 10 bases match TRBD1. V dropped 5 bases and J dropped 11; count of bases not matched to a gene: 14. Per the germline V gene, CDR1 is LGHDT and CDR2 is YNNKEL (reference sequence). The CDR3 sequence is 15 residues long.

CDR3 DNA: TGTGCCAGCAGCGTACAATCCGGCCCGGGAGGAGATACGCAGTATTTT. Protein product: CASSVQSGPGGDTQYF. The chain links TRBV9 to TRBJ2-3; the match to TRBD2 covers 7 bases. The CDR3 contains 16 residues. Trimming removed 1 base from V and 5 bases from J; junction bases left unmatched: 10. CDR1 is SGDLS and CDR2 is YYNGEE in the germline V gene.